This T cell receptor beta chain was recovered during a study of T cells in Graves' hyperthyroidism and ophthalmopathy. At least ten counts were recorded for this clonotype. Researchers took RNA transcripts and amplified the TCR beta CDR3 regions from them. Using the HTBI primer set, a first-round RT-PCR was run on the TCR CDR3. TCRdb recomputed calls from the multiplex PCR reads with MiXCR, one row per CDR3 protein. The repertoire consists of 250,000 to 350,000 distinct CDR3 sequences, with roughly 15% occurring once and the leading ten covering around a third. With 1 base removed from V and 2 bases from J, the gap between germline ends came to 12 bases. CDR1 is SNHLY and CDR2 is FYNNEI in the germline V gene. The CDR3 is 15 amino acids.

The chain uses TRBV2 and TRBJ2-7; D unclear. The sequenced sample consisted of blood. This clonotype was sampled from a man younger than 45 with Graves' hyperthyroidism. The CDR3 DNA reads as TGTGCCAGCAGTGAAGAACTCGGACCGACCTACGAGCAGTACTTC. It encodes CASSEELGPTYEQYF.